A selection of T cell receptor beta chains follows, all from one sample in a study of response to subunit inactivated influenza vaccine. TCRdb ran MiXCR on the RT-PCR reads and lists one entry per CDR3 protein. The top ten hold about an eighth of the sample, which has fewer than 600,000 distinct CDR3 sequences, approximately 7.2% seen once. The sample here was PBMCs from blood, taken roughly 24 months after vaccination. These TCRs come from a man aged 45 to 70 who received an inactivated influenza vaccine. The CDR3 runs from the conserved cysteine through the conserved F or W.

TRBV19	TRBJ1-6	CASTDTVNSPLHF
TRBV28	TRBJ2-3	CASSLWSAGGNTDTQYF
TRBV12-3/TRBV12-4	TRBJ2-3	CASSPGQGSTDTQYF
TRBV29-1	TRBJ2-3	CSGGTDTQYF
TRBV20-1	TRBJ2-3	CSAHRKSTDTQYF
TRBV6-1	TRBJ2-7	CASSEGFSAGANEQYF
TRBV28	TRBJ2-3	CASSLGRWGSYTDTQYF
TRBV5-5	TRBJ2-3	CASNLGIDTQYF
TRBV6-1	TRBJ2-1	CASRNPGQGLNEQFF
TRBV10-3	TRBJ2-5	CAISDPGVAQETQYF
TRBV7-9	TRBJ2-5	CASSHYGEETQYF
TRBV5-1	TRBJ1-2	CASTTGGTNYGYTF
TRBV3-1	TRBJ1-2	CASSPGHANYGYTF
TRBV3-1	TRBJ1-2	CASSQSGSVYGYTF
TRBV7-9	TRBJ1-2	CASSLAKTVTGYTF
TRBV4-3	TRBJ1-4	CASSQDLFGGGNEKLFF
TRBV12-3/TRBV12-4	TRBJ2-1	CASSLARRRKNEQFF
TRBV9	TRBJ1-3	CASSVEGGFSGNTIYF
TRBV5-1	TRBJ2-5	CASSPGTRKEETQYF
TRBV5-1	TRBJ1-4	CASSPNRPTNEKLFF
TRBV5-6	TRBJ1-2	CASSLDGRGSGYTF
TRBV28	TRBJ1-1	CASTRGRGTEAFF
TRBV4-2	TRBJ2-2	CASSQGGRGAGELFF
TRBV3-1	TRBJ2-3	CASSPQSRVDTDTQYF
TRBV4-3	TRBJ1-1	CASKRDREVNTEAFF
TRBV6-2/TRBV6-3	TRBJ2-3	CASRQTSGGGDTQYF
TRBV12-3/TRBV12-4	TRBJ1-5	CASSPAGISRQPQHF
TRBV4-2	TRBJ2-1	CASSQEGTSGGGVF
TRBV18	TRBJ1-1	CASSPMEGLNTEAFF
TRBV20-1	TRBJ2-1	CSARLAGGLSEQFF
TRBV7-9	TRBJ1-4	CASSPQVQRINEKLFF
TRBV2	TRBJ2-1	CASRKGQGYNEQFF
TRBV20-1	TRBJ2-7	CSASETSWYSYEQYF
TRBV14	TRBJ2-6	CASSRYEGISGANVLTF
TRBV20-1	TRBJ2-7	CSARGQGRYYEQYF
TRBV12-3/TRBV12-4	TRBJ2-5	CASSLGGRPQETQYF
TRBV20-1	TRBJ2-4	CSAPLLGGHLAKNIQYF
TRBV18	TRBJ1-2	CASSQGQGSLPYGYTF
TRBV11-2	TRBJ2-3	CASSLWTGGWADTQYF
TRBV9	TRBJ2-3	CASSVAGGGRGDTQYF
TRBV5-1	TRBJ2-7	CASSETFPNSYEQYF
TRBV20-1	TRBJ2-1	CSATPAVPGGNEQFF
TRBV4-1	TRBJ2-7	CASSPYSGNYEQYF
TRBV7-9	TRBJ1-1	CASSPEGGGTEAFF
TRBV11-1	TRBJ2-5	CASSLAVLGLAGEKTQYF
TRBV20-1	TRBJ2-1	CSARQGSSYNEQFF
TRBV7-6	TRBJ1-1	CASSLDRAITEAFF
TRBV20-1	TRBJ2-7	CSASLQGEKIEQYF
TRBV5-1	TRBJ2-2	CASSLSPGGNTGELFF
TRBV5-1	TRBJ2-1	CASKTGDRDVGEQFF
TRBV7-2	TRBJ2-1	CASSPLAGMNNEQFF
TRBV4-3	TRBJ1-1	CASSLSTGRGTEAFF
TRBV3-1	TRBJ2-4	CASSHYGTVAKNIQYF
TRBV5-6	TRBJ2-2	CASSETGRRAGELFF
TRBV2	TRBJ2-5	CASSVGLYGDQETQYF